This is a list of T cell receptor beta chains from one sample in a study of blood T cell repertoires in COVID-19. Clones were read by immunoSEQ multiplex PCR, and TCRdb kept only the in-frame ones, dropping some. The data hold around 270,000 clones, with 80% to 95% observed a single time. The source material was peripheral blood. The source of these receptors is a person between 18 and 30 years old with COVID-19, enrolled during active disease. CDR3s include the opening cysteine and the closing phenylalanine or tryptophan. The D gene is left open where the match is weak. Not all rows give a size; the values are once, few, many and, for expanded clones, a class.

V gene	D gene	J gene	clone size	CDR3 DNA	CDR3 protein
TRBV2	NA	TRBJ1-6	NA	TGTGCCAGCACGGAAAAGTGGGCTTCCTATAATTCACCCCTCCACTTT	CASTEKWASYNSPLHF
TRBV9	TRBD1	TRBJ1-2	NA	TGTGCCAGCAGCCACCCAGGGGGCTATGGCTACACCTTC	CASSHPGGYGYTF
TRBV11-2	TRBD1	TRBJ1-2	few	TGTGCCAGCAGCGAACCTCAGCGCAGGGGGAAGTATAACTATGGCTACACCTTC	CASSEPQRRGKYNYGYTF
TRBV14	TRBD2	TRBJ2-1	NA	TGTGCCAGCAGCCATGTGACTAGCGGGAACAATGAGCAGTTCTTC	CASSHVTSGNNEQFF
TRBV9	NA	TRBJ2-3	NA	TGTGCCAGCAGCGTCTTACCGTTAACTAGCACAGATACGCAGTATTTT	CASSVLPLTSTDTQYF
TRBV28	NA	TRBJ2-7	NA	TGTGCCACCCAGGGTAGCTCCTACGAGCAGTACTTC	CATQGSSYEQYF
TRBV7-8	NA	TRBJ1-1	few	TGTGCCAGCAGTTTACCGGGACAACTGAGGAACACTGAAGCTTTCTTT	CASSLPGQLRNTEAFF
TRBV6-5	TRBD1	TRBJ1-4	NA	TGTGCCAGCAGTTATTCCGGGACAGCAACTAATGAAAAACTGTTTTTT	CASSYSGTATNEKLFF
TRBV4-1	NA	TRBJ1-1	NA	TGCGCCAGCAGCGTAAGGACAGTCCCAAGCATGAACACTGAAGCTTTCTTT	CASSVRTVPSMNTEAFF
TRBV28	NA	TRBJ1-2	NA	TGTGCCAGCAGTTTCCCCCAGGATCTGGAGAGAGGGCATTTC	CASSFPQDLERGHF
TRBV19	NA	TRBJ1-1	NA	TGTGCCAGTAGTATGGCCCCAGGTATGAACACTGAAGCTTTCTTT	CASSMAPGMNTEAFF
TRBV9	NA	TRBJ1-5	few	TGTGCCAGCAGCGTAGAAGGGAGGGTCAATCAGCCCCAGCATTTT	CASSVEGRVNQPQHF
TRBV6-5	TRBD1	TRBJ1-2	NA	TGTGCCAGCAGCCTAGGGGACAGGGCCCCTTATGGCTACACCTTC	CASSLGDRAPYGYTF
TRBV6-5	TRBD2	TRBJ2-1	NA	TGTGCCAGCGGGACTAGCGGGACCTACAATGAGCAGTTCTTC	CASGTSGTYNEQFF
TRBV28	TRBD2	TRBJ2-7	NA	TGTGCCAGCAGTTCCCCGGGACTAGCGGTATACGAGCAGTACTTC	CASSSPGLAVYEQYF
TRBV2	TRBD2	TRBJ2-3	NA	TGTGCCAGCAGTGTTACGCGGGAGGGCACAGATACGCAGTATTTT	CASSVTREGTDTQYF
TRBV29-1	TRBD2	TRBJ2-2	NA	TGCAGCGTTGGACCGGGGGGGGACACCGGGGAGCTGTTTTTT	CSVGPGGDTGELFF
TRBV6-5	NA	TRBJ2-7	NA	TGTGCCAGCAGTTACTCGTACTCGACAGACGAGCAGTACTTC	CASSYSYSTDEQYF
TRBV6-6	TRBD1	TRBJ1-5	NA	TGTGCCAGCAGGAGAAAACAGGGGCATAGCAATCAGCCCCAGCATTTT	CASRRKQGHSNQPQHF
TRBV24-1	NA	TRBJ2-1	NA	TGTGCCACCAGTGACCGAGCACTAGGCAATGAGCAGTTCTTC	CATSDRALGNEQFF
TRBV19	NA	TRBJ2-2	NA	TGTGCCAGTAGTATAGGGGTCGGGGGGAACACCGGGGAGCTGTTTTTT	CASSIGVGGNTGELFF
TRBV7-9	NA	TRBJ2-2	NA	TGTGCCAGCAGCTTAGTTGGCAGCGCGAACACCGGGGAGCTGTTTTTT	CASSLVGSANTGELFF
TRBV2	NA	TRBJ1-3	NA	TGTGCCAGCAGGAGACAGATAACCTCGTATCGAGATTCGGACACCATATATTTT	CASRRQITSYRDSDTIYF
TRBV7-3	TRBD2	TRBJ2-1	NA	TGTGCCAGCAGCACCCCTAGCGGGATGAGCCACAATGAGCAGTTCTTC	CASSTPSGMSHNEQFF
TRBV9	TRBD2	TRBJ2-7	NA	TGTGCCAGCAGCGTAGGCCTTTCCGCGGGGGACCACATCTACGAGCAGTACTTC	CASSVGLSAGDHIYEQYF
TRBV11-2	NA	TRBJ2-3	NA	TGTGCCAGCAGTTTGGGGCAGGGGTTCACAGATACGCAGTATTTT	CASSLGQGFTDTQYF
TRBV19	TRBD2	TRBJ2-7	NA	TGTGCCAGTAGTGATGTAGCGGGAGGGCCGGTCGAGCAGTACTTC	CASSDVAGGPVEQYF
TRBV27	NA	TRBJ2-1	NA	TGTGCCAGCCAAGGAGCCCAATACAATGAGCAGTTCTTC	CASQGAQYNEQFF
TRBV5-1	NA	TRBJ1-1	NA	TGCGCCAGCAGTTTTGGACAGATGAACACTGAAGCTTTCTTT	CASSFGQMNTEAFF
TRBV7-7	NA	TRBJ2-1	NA	TGTGCTAGCAGCTCAGGGACTGGGAAGAAGAATGAGCAGTTCTTC	CASSSGTGKKNEQFF
TRBV28	TRBD2	TRBJ2-7	NA	TGTGCCAGCGGAGCGGGACCAACCTACGAGCAGTACTTC	CASGAGPTYEQYF
TRBV5-1	NA	TRBJ1-5	NA	TGCGCCAGCAGCCCGGACGGGGGTCAGCCCCAGCATTTT	CASSPDGGQPQHF
TRBV2	NA	TRBJ2-7	NA	TGTGCCAGCAGTGAAGCGGGAGGGGGGGCCGAGCAGTACTTC	CASSEAGGGAEQYF
TRBV24-1	NA	TRBJ2-5	NA	TGTGCCACCAGTGATGGGCCCAGGGTCCAAGAGACCCAGTACTTC	CATSDGPRVQETQYF
TRBV4-1	NA	TRBJ2-5	NA	TGCGCCAGCAGCCAAGACAGTACCTGGGAGACCCAGTACTTC	CASSQDSTWETQYF
TRBV20-1	NA	TRBJ1-1	NA	TGCAGTGTCCAGGGGTCAGCCGCGGCTTTCTTT	CSVQGSAAAFF
TRBV3-1/TRBV3-2	TRBD2	TRBJ2-7	NA	TGTGCCAGCAGGCTAGCAGCGGGATACGAGCAGTACTTC	CASRLAAGYEQYF
TRBV7-9	NA	TRBJ1-2	NA	TGTGCCAGCAGTTATACAGGGTCTGGCTATGGCTACACCTTC	CASSYTGSGYGYTF
TRBV5-6	NA	TRBJ1-5	few	TGTGCCAGCAGTCGCTTAATGCAGGGCAATCAGCCCCAGCATTTT	CASSRLMQGNQPQHF
TRBV11-1	TRBD1	TRBJ1-2	NA	TGTGCCAGCAGCTTAACCGGGACAGACTATGGCTACACCTTC	CASSLTGTDYGYTF
TRBV27	TRBD1	TRBJ2-2	NA	TGTGCCAGCACGCCCCGGGGGACAGGGGCTACTAGCGGGGAGCTGTTTTTT	CASTPRGTGATSGELFF
TRBV29-1	NA	TRBJ1-2	NA	TGCAGCGTTGTTAGTCCCCCCCATGGCTACACCTTC	CSVVSPPHGYTF
TRBV24-1	NA	TRBJ2-5	NA	TGTGCCACCAGCGACACTAGCACCGGAGAGACCCAGTACTTC	CATSDTSTGETQYF